The 24 T cell receptor beta chains below were found in one sample sequenced in a study of neurological immune-mediated disorders. Noted time point: longitudinal time-point 3. Each CDR3 protein gets one entry after TCRdb re-called the 5' RACE reads with MiXCR. The sample shows approximately 100,000 distinct CDR3 sequences, 10% to 13% of them seen only once. Specimen: PBMCs. The source of these receptors is a female donor with HTLV-1-associated myelopathy (HAM/TSP).

This clonotype was recorded a few times. A much larger clone is a single base away; this may be a read error. J is TRBJ2-7 and V is TRBV12-3 or TRBV12-4, with 8 bases identical to TRBD1. The CDR3 is made up of 12 amino acids. J gave up 3 bases and V 8 bases, and 3 bases lay outside the gene matches. The CDR3 reads CASGDRFYEQYF. The DNA of the CDR3 is TGTGCCAGCGGGGACAGGTTCTACGAGCAGTACTTC.

Many counts were recorded for this clonotype. This sequence joins TRBV6-4 and TRBJ2-7; D remains ambiguous. Germline assignment: CDR1 MRHNA and CDR2 SNTAGT. CDR3 length equals 13 residues. V shed 4 bases and J shed 6 bases, with 13 bases lying between them. CDR3 protein: CASSGSLLSEQYF. CDR3 nucleotides: TGTGCCAGCAGTGGGAGTTTACTAAGCGAGCAGTACTTC.

This clonotype was seen at least ten times. The chain has TRBV2 and TRBJ1-1, with a weak D call TRBD1 (5 bases). The germline CDR1 and CDR2 sequences are SNHLY and FYNNEI. The CDR3 has 15 residues. Trimming took 5 bases from V and 4 from J, leaving 17 bases between them. The CDR3 DNA reads TGTGCCAGCAGTATTAGAGGAGCCGGGGGCACTGAAGCTTTCTTT. This sequence encodes CASSIRGAGGTEAFF.

This clonotype was observed at least ten times. The J gene is TRBJ2-7, the V gene TRBV5-1; D possibly uses TRBD1 or TRBD2 (5 bases each). Germline CDR1 reads SGHRS; CDR2 reads YFSETQ. Trimming left V 4 bases short and J 1 base short, with 12 bases between. This CDR3 has 14 residues. DNA for the CDR3: TGCGCCAGCAGCCCCGGGACGTTTTCCTACGAGCAGTACTTC. This codes for CASSPGTFSYEQYF.

This clonotype was detected many times. CDR3 residues: CASSQDTGRSPLHF. CDR3 sequence (DNA): TGTGCCAGCAGCCAAGATACGGGGAGATCACCCCTCCACTTT. This chain uses TRBV3-1 with TRBJ1-6; the D is unclear. Germline CDR1 LGHDT, CDR2 YNNKEL (reference sequence). The CDR3 has 14 amino acids. Deletions cut 0 bases from V and 10 bases from J, with 10 bases between.

This clonotype was found many times. The gene calls are TRBV6-6 and TRBJ2-1; perhaps TRBD2 as D (6 bases). The germline CDR1 and CDR2 sequences are MNHNY and SVGAGI (reference sequence). V was pared by 4 bases and J by 0 bases, with 10 bases between. The CDR3 consists of 15 residues. The DNA for the CDR3 is TGTGCCAGCAGTTTAGCGGTGAGCTCCTACAATGAGCAGTTCTTC. Translating gives CASSLAVSSYNEQFF.

This clonotype was picked up many times. V gene TRBV7-8 combines with J gene TRBJ1-6, with 9 nucleotides matching TRBD1. Germline CDR1 is SGHVS and CDR2 is FQNEAQ. Trimming cost V 1 base and J 9 bases; bases outside gene matches: 4. The CDR3 runs 15 residues. For the CDR3, the DNA is TGTGCCAGCAGCTTAGTTCGGACAGGGGTTTCACCCCTCCACTTT. It codes for CASSLVRTGVSPLHF.

The count of this clonotype is one. Just one base apart from a much larger clone, this may be a read error. The chain is built from TRBV7-2 and TRBJ1-6; tentatively, D is TRBD1 (5 bases). Germline V gene data show CDR1 as SGHTA and CDR2 as FQGNSA. This CDR3 comprises 15 residues. CDR3: CASSLGGYGDSPPHF. The CDR3 region has the DNA TGTGCCAGCAGCTTAGGGGGGTACGGTGATTCACCCCCCCACTTT.

This clonotype was seen once. The junction shows a germline mismatch at one end, possibly a read error. The J gene is TRBJ2-2, the V gene TRBV20-1, with D possibly matching TRBD1 (5 bases). Per germline, CDR1 DFQATT and CDR2 SNEGSKA (reference sequence). This CDR3 contains 14 residues. The CDR3 reads CSALSSGITRELFF. In DNA form, the CDR3 reads TGCAGTGCCCTTAGCTCAGGGATCACCAGGGAGCTGTTTTTT.

This clonotype showed up many times. The chain links TRBV20-1 to TRBJ2-7, with 11 nucleotides matching TRBD2. Germline V gene data show CDR1 as DFQATT and CDR2 as SNEGSKA (reference sequence). The V gene end was trimmed by 5 bases and the J gene end by 3 bases; junction bases not matched to a gene: 9. CDR3 length: 15 residues. The CDR3 region is CSAPNVAGGDYEQYF. The CDR3, as DNA: TGCAGTGCTCCCAACGTAGCGGGGGGGGACTACGAGCAGTACTTC.

This clonotype was recorded many times. J is TRBJ2-7 and V is TRBV28; perhaps TRBD1 as D (5 bases). The CDR3 runs to 13 residues. V was shortened by 3 bases and J by 3 bases, with 9 bases between the two germline ends. The germline V gene has CDR1 MDHEN and CDR2 SYDVKM. CDR3 sequence (DNA): TGTGCCAGCAGTTTCACAGGCATCTACGAGCAGTACTTC. This encodes CASSFTGIYEQYF.

This clonotype was recorded many times. The genes are TRBV6-5 and TRBJ2-6; D remains unclear. The V end lost 2 bases, the J end lost 3 bases, and 8 bases lay between the germline ends. Germline loops: CDR1 MNHEY, CDR2 SVGAGI. This CDR3 is built from 15 residues. CDR3 region: CASSYVGLGANVLTF. DNA for the CDR3: TGTGCCAGCAGTTACGTGGGCCTTGGGGCCAACGTCCTGACTTTC.

Regarding this clonotype: A much larger clone is a single base away; this may be a read error. This chain uses TRBV5-1 with TRBJ2-7, with unresolved D. Per the germline V gene, CDR1 is SGHRS and CDR2 is YFSETQ. This CDR3 spans 14 amino acids. The DNA of the CDR3 is TGCGCCAACAGCTCCCCTCCGCGGTCCTACGAGCAGTACTTC. Its translation: CANSSPPRSYEQYF. The whole variable domain, filled in from reference TRBV5-1 and TRBJ2-7, reads KAGVTQTPRYLIKTRGQQVTLSCSPISGHRSVSWYQQTPGQGLQFLFEYFSETQRNKGNFPGRFSGRQFSNSRSEMNVSTLELGDSALYLCANSSPPRSYEQYFGPGTRLTVT.

CDR3: CSARRPGQNTEAFF. Written as DNA, the CDR3 is TGCAGTGCTAGGAGACCCGGACAGAACACTGAAGCTTTCTTT. The rearrangement links TRBV20-1 to TRBJ1-1, with a weak D call TRBD1 (5 bases). This CDR3 spans 14 amino acids. V was trimmed by 3 bases and J by 1 base, leaving 12 bases between them. Germline V gene data show CDR1 as DFQATT and CDR2 as SNEGSKA (reference sequence).

This clonotype has at least ten counts. The rearrangement joins TRBV5-1 to TRBJ2-2; no reliable D call. V was shortened by 3 bases and J by 5 bases, with 8 bases between the two germline ends. This CDR3 is 13 amino acids long. CDR1 is SGHRS and CDR2 is YFSETQ in the germline V gene. The CDR3 DNA reads as TGCGCCAGCAGCTCATGGCAAACCGGGGAGCTGTTTTTT. Protein: CASSSWQTGELFF.

This clonotype showed up many times. This chain joins TRBV12-3 or TRBV12-4 and TRBJ2-1; no clear D. Trimming took 7 bases from V and 0 from J, leaving 10 bases between them. The CDR3 runs 14 residues. The CDR3 spells CASKARPSYNEQFF. CDR3 nucleotides: TGTGCCAGCAAGGCCAGGCCCTCCTACAATGAGCAGTTCTTC.

This clonotype appeared many times. V usage is TRBV10-3 and J usage is TRBJ1-1; no clear D gene. Trimming removed 6 bases from V and 1 base from J, with 15 bases in between. Germline lookup yields CDR1 ENHRY and CDR2 SYGVKD. CDR3 length: 15 amino acids. CDR3 in amino acids: CAISGYSESNTEAFF. For the CDR3, the DNA is TGTGCCATCAGCGGATACAGTGAATCGAACACTGAAGCTTTCTTT.

This clonotype was recorded at least ten times. The chain couples TRBV4-1 to TRBJ2-7; D is unclear. Germline V gene data show CDR1 as MGHRA and CDR2 as YSYEKL. The CDR3 length is 14 residues. Trimming cost V 1 base and J 3 bases, with 10 bases left between them. The CDR3 nucleotides read TGCGCCAGCAGCCAAGCTATTTTGAGCTACGAGCAGTACTTC. This sequence encodes CASSQAILSYEQYF.

This clonotype was detected ten times or more. The chain uses TRBV12-3 or TRBV12-4 and TRBJ2-1; D may be TRBD2 (5 bases). V was cut by 2 bases and J by 4 bases, with 15 bases left in between. The CDR3 is made up of 16 amino acids. In DNA, the CDR3 is TGTGCCAGCAGTTTACCCTGGTGGGGAGATTACAATGAGCAGTTCTTC. Residues: CASSLPWWGDYNEQFF.

This clonotype was found many times. The CDR3, as DNA: TGCAGTGCTAGAGCAGGGGCGGGGGGCTACACCTTC. Amino acid sequence: CSARAGAGGYTF. V usage is TRBV20-1 and J usage is TRBJ1-2, with D possibly being TRBD1 (6 bases). CDR3 length: 12 amino acids. V lost 1 base and J 8 bases, leaving 11 bases between the germline ends. Germline-derived CDR1 and CDR2 are DFQATT and SNEGSKA (reference sequence).

This clonotype was counted many times. The CDR3 nucleotides read TGCGCCAGCAGCGTCCGGGACACGAGCACAGATACGCAGTATTTT. Translated, it gives CASSVRDTSTDTQYF. The chain recombines TRBV5-1 with TRBJ2-3; tentative D call: TRBD1 (6 bases). The ends were cut back, 4 bases at V and 0 bases at J, with 12 bases in the middle. Germline V gives CDR1 SGHRS, CDR2 YFSETQ. The CDR3 has 15 amino acids.

This clonotype appeared many times. The genes are TRBV5-6 and TRBJ2-5, with D uncertain. The CDR3 has 14 amino acids. V lost 4 bases, J lost 4 bases, and 14 bases lay in between. Germline lookup yields CDR1 SGHDT and CDR2 YYEEEE. The CDR3 spells CASSGIGFSETQYF. The CDR3, as DNA: TGTGCCAGCAGCGGGATAGGGTTTTCAGAGACCCAGTACTTC.

The table lists this clonotype with a few counts. The junction departs from germline at one end; a sequencing error may be responsible. The chain recombines TRBV15 with TRBJ2-5; unclear D gene. The CDR3 is made up of 13 amino acids. Germline V gene lookup returns CDR1 LNHNV and CDR2 YYDKDF (reference sequence). The CDR3 is CATSRDLKETQYF. In DNA form, the CDR3 reads TGTGCTACCAGCAGAGATTTAAAAGAGACCCAGTACTTC.

Concerning this clonotype: A read error may produce the germline difference seen at one junction end. The genes are TRBV5-1 and TRBJ2-1, with D perhaps matching TRBD1 (5 bases). Germline loops: CDR1 SGHRS, CDR2 YFSETQ. The CDR3 contains 14 residues. The CDR3: CASSLVTAYNEQFF. The CDR3 DNA is TGTGCCAGCAGCTTGGTGACAGCCTACAATGAGCAGTTCTTC.